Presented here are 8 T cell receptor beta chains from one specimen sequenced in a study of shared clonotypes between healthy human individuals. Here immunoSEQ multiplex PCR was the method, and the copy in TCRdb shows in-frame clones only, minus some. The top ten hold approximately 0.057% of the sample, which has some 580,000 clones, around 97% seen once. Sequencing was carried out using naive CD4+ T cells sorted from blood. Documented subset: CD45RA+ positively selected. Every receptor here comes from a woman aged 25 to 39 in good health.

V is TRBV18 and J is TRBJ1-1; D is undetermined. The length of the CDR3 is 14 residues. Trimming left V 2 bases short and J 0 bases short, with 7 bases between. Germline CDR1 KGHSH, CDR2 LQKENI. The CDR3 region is CASSPDWVNTEAFF. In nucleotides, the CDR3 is TGTGCCAGCTCACCAGACTGGGTGAACACTGAAGCTTTCTTT.

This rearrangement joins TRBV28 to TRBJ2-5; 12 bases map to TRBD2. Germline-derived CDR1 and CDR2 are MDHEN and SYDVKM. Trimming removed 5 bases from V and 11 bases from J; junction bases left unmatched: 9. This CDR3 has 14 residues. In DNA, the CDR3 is TGTGCCAGCAGTCGACAGGGGACTAGCGGGCCGCAGTACTTC. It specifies CASSRQGTSGPQYF.

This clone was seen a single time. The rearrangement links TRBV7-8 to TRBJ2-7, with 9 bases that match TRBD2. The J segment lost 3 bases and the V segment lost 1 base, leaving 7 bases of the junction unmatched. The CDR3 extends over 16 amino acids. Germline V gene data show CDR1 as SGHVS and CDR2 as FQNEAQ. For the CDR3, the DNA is TGTGCCAGCAGCTTAGAGGGTAGCGGGGGAAGCTACGAGCAGTACTTC. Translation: CASSLEGSGGSYEQYF. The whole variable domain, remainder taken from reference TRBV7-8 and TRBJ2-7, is GAGVSQSPRYKVAKRGQDVALRCDPISGHVSLFWYQQALGQGPEFLTYFQNEAQLDKSGLPSDRFFAERPEGSVSTLKIQRTQQEDSAVYLCASSLEGSGGSYEQYFGPGTRLTVT.

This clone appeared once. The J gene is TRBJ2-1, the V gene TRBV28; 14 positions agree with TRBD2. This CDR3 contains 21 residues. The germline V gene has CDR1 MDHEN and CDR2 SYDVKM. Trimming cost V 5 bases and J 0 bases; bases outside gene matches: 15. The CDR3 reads CASSPYAPGLAGVFSYNEQFF. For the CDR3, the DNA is TGTGCCAGCAGTCCTTATGCCCCGGGACTAGCGGGAGTGTTCTCCTACAATGAGCAGTTCTTC.

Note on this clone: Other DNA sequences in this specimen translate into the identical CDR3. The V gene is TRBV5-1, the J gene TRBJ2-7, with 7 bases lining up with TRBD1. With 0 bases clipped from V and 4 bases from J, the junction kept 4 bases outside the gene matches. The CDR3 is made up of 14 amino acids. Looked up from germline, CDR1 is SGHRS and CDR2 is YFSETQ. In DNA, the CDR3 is TGCGCCAGCAGCTTGGGTACAGGGGCATACGAGCAGTACTTC. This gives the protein CASSLGTGAYEQYF.

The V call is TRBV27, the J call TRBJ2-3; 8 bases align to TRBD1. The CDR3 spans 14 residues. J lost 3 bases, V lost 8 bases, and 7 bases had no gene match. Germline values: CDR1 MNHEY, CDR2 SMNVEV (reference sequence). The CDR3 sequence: CASSRQGKTDTQYF. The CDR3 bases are TGTGCCAGCTCAAGACAGGGGAAGACAGATACGCAGTATTTT.

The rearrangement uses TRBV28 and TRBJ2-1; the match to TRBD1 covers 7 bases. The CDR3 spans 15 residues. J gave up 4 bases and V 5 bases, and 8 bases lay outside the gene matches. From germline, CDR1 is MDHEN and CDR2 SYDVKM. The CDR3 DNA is TGTGCCAGCAGTCCACCCGACAGGGCGTACAATGAGCAGTTCTTC. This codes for CASSPPDRAYNEQFF. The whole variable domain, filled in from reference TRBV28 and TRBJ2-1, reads DVKVTQSSRYLVKRTGEKVFLECVQDMDHENMFWYRQDPGLGLRLIYFSYDVKMKEKGDIPEGYSVSREKKERFSLILESASTNQTSMYLCASSPPDRAYNEQFFGPGTRLTVL.

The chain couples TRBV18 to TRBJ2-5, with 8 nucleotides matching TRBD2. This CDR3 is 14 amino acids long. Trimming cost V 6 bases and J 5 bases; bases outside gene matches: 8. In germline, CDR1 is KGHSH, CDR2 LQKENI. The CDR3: CASSPGLAGETQYF. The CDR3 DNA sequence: TGTGCCAGCTCCCCCGGACTAGCTGGTGAGACCCAGTACTTC. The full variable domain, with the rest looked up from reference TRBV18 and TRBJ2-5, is NAGVMQNPRHLVRRRGQEARLRCSPMKGHSHVYWYRQLPEEGLKFMVYLQKENIIDESGMPKERFSAEFPKEGPSILRIQQVVRGDSAAYFCASSPGLAGETQYFGPGTRLLVL.